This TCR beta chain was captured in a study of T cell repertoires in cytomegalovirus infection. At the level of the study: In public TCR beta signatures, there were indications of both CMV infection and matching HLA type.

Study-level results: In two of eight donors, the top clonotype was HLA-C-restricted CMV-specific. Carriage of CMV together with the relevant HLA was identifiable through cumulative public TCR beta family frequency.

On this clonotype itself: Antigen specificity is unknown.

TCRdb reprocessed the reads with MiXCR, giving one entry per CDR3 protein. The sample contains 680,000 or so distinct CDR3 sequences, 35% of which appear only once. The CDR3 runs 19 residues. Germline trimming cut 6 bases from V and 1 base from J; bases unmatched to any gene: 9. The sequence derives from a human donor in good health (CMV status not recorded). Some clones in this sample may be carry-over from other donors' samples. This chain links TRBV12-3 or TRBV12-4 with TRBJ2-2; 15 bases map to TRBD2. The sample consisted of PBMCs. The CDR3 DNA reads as TGTGCCAGCAGCCCCCCGGGACTAGCGGGAGGACGGAACACCGGGGAGCTGTTTTTT. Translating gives CASSPPGLAGGRNTGELFF.